This T cell receptor (beta chain) was profiled in a study of shared clonotypes between healthy human individuals. Cells designated naive CD8 were CD45RO-negative and were positively selected for CCR7, with terminally differentiated effector memory CD45RA+ cells excluded. The CDR3 spans 15 residues. The V end was cut by 4 bases, the J end by 4 bases, with 17 bases between. Germline V gives CDR1 SEHNR, CDR2 FQNEAQ (reference sequence). It was about 210 ng DNA, about 30,000 T cell genomes, that sorted-subset replicate PCRs used. Assay used: immunoSEQ multiplex PCR; TCRdb lists only in-frame clones, some missing. The data show some 2 million clones, with about 95% seen just once and about 1.1% held by the top ten.

The sequence was collected from a young man in good health. The sequenced sample consisted of naive CD8+ T cells sorted from blood. V gene TRBV7-9 combines with J gene TRBJ2-7; D call uncertain. The CDR3 DNA reads as TGTGCCAGCAGCTACACAGTTGGGCAGGTGTACGAGCAGTACTTC. This gives the protein CASSYTVGQVYEQYF.